Below are 13 T cell receptor beta chains sequenced from a single sample in a study of human T cells and chemical hapten exposure. Each CDR3 protein is one row after TCRdb ran MiXCR on the RACE reads. This table has approximately 44,000 distinct CDR3 sequences, roughly 4.2% appearing once. Time point denoted: healthy volunteer bleed at 2 weeks. Blood, whole and unfractionated, served as the source for total RNA extraction. The material sequenced was whole blood. These receptors originate from a human donor in good health. Some clones in this sample may be carry-over from other donors' samples.

This clonotype was counted ten times or more. The rearrangement joins TRBV10-2 to TRBJ2-7; tentatively, D is TRBD1 or TRBD2 (5 bases each). There are 14 residues in the CDR3. Germline CDR1 WSHSY, CDR2 SAAADI. V was clipped by 7 bases and J by 5 bases, with 18 bases between them. The CDR3 nucleotides read TGCGCCAGCACGGGGACGGTGAGGTCCCACGAGCAGTACTTC. Residues: CASTGTVRSHEQYF.

This sequence joins TRBV28 and TRBJ1-5, with 7 positions matching TRBD1. V was clipped by 1 base and J by 3 bases; unmatched bases: 9. The V gene's germline CDR1 is MDHEN and CDR2 SYDVKM. This CDR3 is 17 amino acids long. The CDR3 spells CASSLYRGAGANQPQHF. The CDR3 coding sequence is TGTGCCAGCAGTTTATACAGGGGCGCCGGGGCCAATCAGCCCCAGCATTTT.

In its sample, this clonotype was seen many times. This chain uses TRBV7-2 with TRBJ2-1, with D possibly matching TRBD2 (5 bases). This CDR3 has 13 residues. V lost 6 bases to trimming and J lost 5 bases, with 11 bases between them. In germline, CDR1 is SGHTA, CDR2 FQGNSA. The CDR3 nucleotides are TGTGCCAGCAGAACGGGGTATAACAATGAGCAGTTCTTC. This codes for CASRTGYNNEQFF.

This clonotype was counted ten times or more. The chain has TRBV7-9 and TRBJ2-3, with TRBD1 matching 7 bases. Germline CDR1 and CDR2: SEHNR and FQNEAQ (reference sequence). Trimming removed 1 base from V and 1 base from J; junction bases left unmatched: 8. CDR3 length equals 17 residues. CDR3 bases: TGTGCCAGCAGCTTAGGAGCCACAGGGGCGCGCACAGATACGCAGTATTTT. This codes for CASSLGATGARTDTQYF.

This clonotype was seen repeatedly, ten times or more. The V gene is TRBV24-1, the J gene TRBJ2-1; the match to TRBD2 covers 8 bases. This CDR3 comprises 16 residues. Germline V gene data show CDR1 as KGHDR and CDR2 as SFDVKD. With 4 bases clipped from V and 0 bases from J, the junction kept 4 bases outside the gene matches. The CDR3 nucleotides read TGTGCCACCAGTGAGCGGGAGGCCCGCTCCTACAATGAGCAGTTCTTC. Its translation: CATSEREARSYNEQFF.

This clonotype was seen at least ten times. This chain connects TRBV6-5 to TRBJ1-5, with 8 positions matching TRBD1. This CDR3 spans 15 amino acids. Unmatched junction bases numbered 6, after V lost 2 bases and J lost 6 bases. Germline V gene lookup returns CDR1 MNHEY and CDR2 SVGAGI. The DNA for the CDR3 is TGTGCCAGCAGTTACACTGCAGGGGGCAGTCAGCCCCAGCATTTT. Protein sequence: CASSYTAGGSQPQHF.

The J gene is TRBJ2-5, the V gene TRBV9; 13 bases line up with TRBD2. The trim removed 2 bases at V and 2 bases at J, leaving 12 bases unmatched. Germline CDR1 reads SGDLS; CDR2 reads YYNGEE. This CDR3 has 19 amino acids. CDR3: CASSVKGPTSGRVQETQYF. The CDR3 nucleotides are TGTGCCAGCAGCGTCAAAGGACCCACTAGCGGGAGGGTACAAGAGACCCAGTACTTC.

The table lists this clonotype with many counts. This chain connects TRBV7-2 to TRBJ1-4; 9 nucleotides match TRBD1. Per the germline V gene, CDR1 is SGHTA and CDR2 is FQGNSA. V shed 4 bases, J shed 8 bases, and the junction held 11 bases outside the gene matches. The CDR3 has 16 amino acids. The CDR3 protein is CASSSSRDRVKEKLFF. CDR3 nucleotide sequence: TGTGCCAGCAGCTCCAGCAGGGACAGGGTTAAGGAAAAACTGTTTTTT.

This clonotype was counted many times. The chain couples TRBV28 to TRBJ2-3, with 12 bases that match TRBD2. Germline V CDR1 and CDR2: MDHEN, SYDVKM. Losses at the gene ends were 6 bases for V and 5 bases for J; bases not matched to a gene: 6. The CDR3 has 15 amino acids. CDR3 residues: CASSPQGLAGDTQYF. DNA of the CDR3: TGTGCCAGCAGCCCACAGGGACTAGCGGGAGATACGCAGTATTTT.

The CDR3 protein is CASSRAGGATYGYTF. Written as DNA, the CDR3 is TGTGCCAGCAGTCGAGCAGGGGGCGCCACCTATGGCTACACCTTC. J is TRBJ1-2 and V is TRBV28, with 8 bases identical to TRBD1. The J segment lost 4 bases and the V segment lost 5 bases, leaving 9 bases of the junction unmatched. Germline V gives CDR1 MDHEN, CDR2 SYDVKM. CDR3 length: 15 amino acids.

This chain joins TRBV29-1 and TRBJ1-2, with D unresolved. The V end lost 5 bases, the J end lost 8 bases, and 9 bases lay between the germline ends. CDR3 length: 10 residues. Germline values: CDR1 SQVTM, CDR2 ANQGSEA. The CDR3 region is CSVQNEGYTF. CDR3 coding DNA: TGCAGCGTTCAAAATGAGGGCTACACCTTC.

This clonotype was detected many times. The chain uses TRBV7-9 and TRBJ2-3; D may match TRBD1 or TRBD2 (5 bases each). There are 13 residues in the CDR3. The germline V gene has CDR1 SEHNR and CDR2 FQNEAQ (reference sequence). The ends were cut back, 0 bases at V and 4 bases at J, with 5 bases in the middle. In nucleotides, the CDR3 is TGTGCCAGCAGCTTAGCGGGACCAGATACGCAGTATTTT. It translates to CASSLAGPDTQYF.

This clonotype showed up many times. The rearrangement uses TRBV7-8 and TRBJ2-7; 9 positions match TRBD2. CDR1 and CDR2 from the germline V gene are SGHVS and FQNEAQ. The CDR3 is made up of 13 amino acids. V gave up 3 bases and J gave up 5 bases; unmatched junction bases: 2. CDR3 nucleotide sequence: TGTGCCAGCAGCTTTAGCGGGAGAGACGAGCAGTACTTC. Translated: CASSFSGRDEQYF.